The source of this TCR beta chain is a study of blood T cell repertoires in COVID-19 (dated by TCRdb to 2019 to 2021). With regard to the full study: Samples covering the acute and convalescent phases of COVID-19 were provided by collaborators in the United States, Italy and Spain. Deeply sampled blood TCRbeta repertoires from subjects exposed to, actively infected with, or recovered from COVID-19 were included in the dataset. The samples were drawn from the first 160 participants of the ongoing ImmuneRACE study and from under 1,500 subjects provided by 6 global collaborators. The repertoires were made available in a free public database intended to serve as a resource for research on the immune response to SARS-CoV-2. Where available, HLA class I and class II types were obtained from metadata supplied by the sample provider rather than from assay-based typing. The prospective study material was composed of cDNA or gDNA derived from T cells, B-cell-depleted T cells, or PBMCs. Nearly every sample came with metadata listing a de-identified subject ID, COVID-19 status, age in years and sex.

Collaborating institutions collected whole blood in K2EDTA tubes following their own protocols. For TCRbeta analysis, collaborators shipped samples as frozen whole blood, isolated PBMCs, or DNA extracted from either of those sample types. Worth noting for this clone: The antigen it binds to is not known. No much larger clone is present one base from it, and per-base qualities are unavailable.

The immunoSEQ Assay, a bias-controlled multiplex PCR, was used to amplify TCRbeta CDR3 regions from genomic DNA. As for the original processing: The number of nucleated cells in each sample was estimated by amplification of reference gene primers within the assay. To quantify the absolute abundance of each unique TCRbeta CDR3 rearrangement, sequence reads were collapsed and filtered. Productive Simpson clonality was computed per sample as the square root of Simpson's diversity index over productive rearrangements. The table was pulled from immuneACCESS by TCRdb, which kept in-frame rearrangements only. Such tables lose some clones; where checked, under half of the loss comes from unresolved V genes, and the rest has no known cause. V, J and clone size are those of that table, while D and trimming were read from the DNA. This sample is represented by roughly 100,000 clones; about 90% of them were singletons. The top ten hold 3% to 3.5% of the sample.

From the cysteine through the phenylalanine, the CDR3 covers 14 amino acids. Only the CDR3 DNA is retained, 42 bases long and in frame from the first base. CDR1 SQVTM and CDR2 ANQGSEA are derived from the germline V gene. V is cut back by 2 bases and J by 12 bases, with 10 bases in the junction unmatched. Beyond this particular receptor, the publication reports: The quantity of clinical and demographic metadata differed by source and by participant and was supplied without curation.

The chain links TRBV29-1 with TRBJ2-1; 10 bases in the middle match TRBD2. The clonotype comes from a human donor in a cohort sampled during active COVID-19. Source material: peripheral blood. The CDR3 corresponds to CSVELAGAFTGQFF. At the DNA level, the sequence is TGCAGCGTTGAACTAGCGGGAGCCTTTACAGGGCAGTTCTTC.